This TCR beta chain was observed in a study of OX40 agonist ivuxolimab in advanced cancers. Study-wide results and limits: Several nonresponders also turned out to have low normalized T-cell clonal expansion.

V gave up 0 bases and J gave up 0 bases, with 10 bases separating them. Germline values: CDR1 SGDLS, CDR2 YYNGEE. CDR3 length equals 16 residues. Blood draws occurred at baseline, cycle 4 day 1, and cycle 7 day 1. Notes on this clone: What it binds is unknown.

TCRdb's table, derived via immunoSEQ multiplex PCR, lists solely in-frame clones and lacks some. Of about 72,000 clones in the sample, more than 65% were seen once. This TCR was sampled from an adult with an advanced solid tumor such as melanoma, head and neck, liver or kidney cancer. The J gene is TRBJ1-3, the V gene TRBV9; D is unresolved. This specimen consisted of CD4+ or CD8+ T cells sorted from blood, obtained in a trial of the OX40 agonist ivuxolimab. The CDR3 is CASSVAGPGSGNTIYF. The CDR3, as DNA: TGTGCCAGCAGCGTAGCCGGACCCGGCTCTGGAAACACCATATATTTT.